This T cell receptor beta chain came from a study of control samples from healthy donors and cancer patients (dated by TCRdb to about 2020). Trimming removed 6 bases from V and 7 bases from J; the gene matches leave 7 bases unexplained. The CDR3 runs 14 residues from the cysteine to the phenylalanine. The read is trimmed to its CDR3 DNA, 42 bases read in frame from base 1. The germline V gene yields SNHLY for CDR1 and FYNNEI for CDR2. In regard to this clone: No cognate antigen has been identified for it. No clone much larger than this one lies a single base away; base qualities are absent.

The receptor library was made with the immunoSEQ multiplex PCR assay. TCRdb took over this immuneACCESS table, retaining in-frame rearrangements with V and J assigned. Such tables are incomplete; in checked studies, under half of the missing clones stem from an unresolved V gene, and the remainder is unexplained. This sample comprises about 220,000 clones, just under 95% of them detected only once. Of the sample, approximately 1.6% is held by the ten largest clones. The receptor's source is a man aged 45-65 years in good health. Sequencing was performed on blood. This chain is built from TRBV2 and TRBJ1-5; 9 middle bases align to TRBD1. The DNA reads as follows: TGTGCCAGCAGCGCGGGACAGGGAGGCCAGCCCCAGCATTTT. It encodes CASSAGQGGQPQHF.